The 4 T cell receptor beta chains reported below all come from one sample, sequenced in a study of vaccination and CD4 T cells after COVID-19. With the Oncomine TCR Beta short-read assay, DNA from cultured CD4+ T cells was sequenced. Via MiXCR, TCRdb re-called the PCR reads, giving one row per CDR3 protein. The sample contains 17,000 or so distinct CDR3 sequences, roughly 65% of which appear only once. Which antigens these TCRs recognize remains unknown. This sample's treatment: approximately 9-day PBMC culture with coronavirus spike peptide pools or control peptides (ViraFEST assay). What was sequenced was CD4+ T cells from blood, cultured in vitro. The receptors were gathered from a human donor who had recovered from COVID-19.

This clonotype has just a few counts. The J gene is TRBJ2-1, the V gene TRBV7-9, with D tentatively TRBD2 (6 bases). The CDR3 sequence is 16 residues long. Per germline, CDR1 SEHNR and CDR2 FQNEAQ (reference sequence). With 0 bases removed from V and 9 bases from J, the gap between germline ends came to 18 bases. The DNA for the CDR3 is TGTGCCAGCAGCTTAGCCCTAGCGAAGAGGGTTGCTGAGCAGTTCTTC. This translates into CASSLALAKRVAEQFF. Complete variable domain (other parts from reference TRBV7-9 and TRBJ2-1): DTGVSQNPRHKITKRGQNVTFRCDPISEHNRLYWYRQTLGQGPEFLTYFQNEAQLEKSRLLSDRFSAERPKGSFSTLEIQRTEQGDSAMYLCASSLALAKRVAEQFFGPGTRLTVL.

This chain connects TRBV20-1 to TRBJ2-3; 12 nucleotides agree with TRBD2. The CDR3 consists of 17 residues. The germline V gene encodes CDR1 DFQATT and CDR2 SNEGSKA (reference sequence). Losses at the gene ends were 5 bases for V and 6 bases for J; bases not matched to a gene: 15. The CDR3 DNA sequence: TGCAGTGCTCTTGCTAGCGGGGGGGCCAAGAAGTTGGATACGCAGTATTTT. It specifies CSALASGGAKKLDTQYF.

V is TRBV20-1 and J is TRBJ1-4; D is ambiguous. In germline, CDR1 is DFQATT, CDR2 SNEGSKA (reference sequence). This CDR3 is 11 amino acids long. V was trimmed by 6 bases and J by 1 base, leaving 3 bases between them. The CDR3 DNA reads as TGCAGTGCGCAAACTAATGAAAAACTGTTTTTT. This translates into CSAQTNEKLFF.

This clonotype showed up just a few times. Here the CDR3 DNA reads TGTGCCACCAGTGATTCCTCAAATCAGCCCCAGCATTTT. It codes for CATSDSSNQPQHF. The chain recombines TRBV24-1 with TRBJ1-5; D is unresolved. Germline CDR1 is KGHDR and CDR2 is SFDVKD. The V end lost 2 bases, the J end lost 4 bases, and 5 bases lay between the germline ends. This CDR3 has 13 residues.